Listed below are T cell receptor beta chains from one sample, sequenced in a study of T cell changes during pregnancy in multiple sclerosis. Data came from immunoSEQ multiplex PCR; TCRdb stores just in-frame clones and leaves some out. Among about 56,000 clones listed, 75% to 90% were seen once. The sequences come from CD4+ T cells from peripheral blood mononuclear cells, collected in the third trimester of pregnancy. The receptors were gathered from a female donor with multiple sclerosis, enrolled in a pregnancy study. The CDR3 runs from the conserved cysteine through the conserved F or W. D genes are given only for firm matches. Expanded clones get a size class; other rows say once, few or many, or leave the size out.

clone size	J gene	D gene	V gene	CDR3 DNA	CDR3 protein
few	TRBJ1-1	.	TRBV5-1	TGCGCCAGCAGGGGGGGGCGGATGAACACTGAAGCTTTCTTT	CASRGGRMNTEAFF
once	TRBJ2-7	TRBD1	TRBV5-6	TGTGCCAGCAGTCCAAGCCGGGACAGGGTTTCCTACGAGCAGTACTTC	CASSPSRDRVSYEQYF
once	TRBJ2-1	.	TRBV6-1	TGTGCCAGCAAGAGGATCCCGCGGAATGAGCAGTTCTTC	CASKRIPRNEQFF
.	TRBJ1-2	TRBD1	TRBV30	TGTGCCCGCCTCCGGGACAGGCCCTATGGCTACACCTTC	CARLRDRPYGYTF
once	TRBJ1-2	.	TRBV9	TGTGCCAGCAGCGTAGAAGGTGACACCCGCCGCACCTTC	CASSVEGDTRRTF
.	TRBJ1-2	.	TRBV5-5	TGCGCCAGCAGCCAAGATCGCGGGCAGAGCTACACCTTC	CASSQDRGQSYTF
.	TRBJ1-2	TRBD1	TRBV15	TGTGCCACCAGCTTGGGACAGGTACCTGAACACGGTGGCTACACCTTC	CATSLGQVPEHGGYTF
.	TRBJ1-2	.	TRBV12-5	TGTGCTAGTGGTTTGGACTGGGCGGGGGATAACTACACCTTC	CASGLDWAGDNYTF
.	TRBJ2-7	.	TRBV7-9	TGTGCCAGCAGTACGCTTAGGGCTAGCGACCCTTCCTACGAGCAGTACTTC	CASSTLRASDPSYEQYF
.	TRBJ2-2	.	TRBV7-9	TGTGCCAGCAGCTCCTTGAGAGTGAGGGAGCTGTTTTTT	CASSSLRVRELFF
few	TRBJ1-1	TRBD1	TRBV5-6	TGTGCCAGCAGCTTGAGGACAGGGTTGAGGGTCACTGAAGCTTTCTTT	CASSLRTGLRVTEAFF
.	TRBJ1-2	TRBD1	TRBV6-1	TGTGCCAGCAGTAGACTGGACAGGAGTAACTATGGCTACACCTTC	CASSRLDRSNYGYTF
.	TRBJ1-1	TRBD1	TRBV27	TGTGCCAGCAGTTTATTAGTGACAGGGGGCACTGAAGCTTTCTTT	CASSLLVTGGTEAFF
.	TRBJ2-1	.	TRBV7-2	TGTGCCAGCAGCTTAGAGAGGGGGGGGGCCAATGAGCAGTTCTTC	CASSLERGGANEQFF
.	TRBJ1-1	TRBD1	TRBV7-3	TGTGCCAGCAGCCCCTCACAGGGGAAGAACACTGAAGCTTTCTTT	CASSPSQGKNTEAFF
.	TRBJ1-1	TRBD1	TRBV10-3	TGTGCCATCAGTGATGATCGGACAGGGGGCACTGAAGCTTTCTTT	CAISDDRTGGTEAFF
.	TRBJ1-5	.	TRBV18	TGTGCCAGCTCACCGACGGACAGTTCCAATCAGCCCCAGCATTTT	CASSPTDSSNQPQHF
.	TRBJ1-1	TRBD1	TRBV19	TGTGCCAGTAGTGTGACAGGGTCGGTTGAAGCTTTCTTT	CASSVTGSVEAFF
.	TRBJ2-2	.	TRBV6-5	TGTGCCAGCAAAGGGGCGGTAAACACCGGGGAGCTGTTTTTT	CASKGAVNTGELFF
.	TRBJ1-5	TRBD1	TRBV4-1	TGCGCCAGCAGCCAGGAGGACAGGGGGGGGAATCAGCCCCAGCATTTT	CASSQEDRGGNQPQHF
.	TRBJ2-1	TRBD2	TRBV4-2	TGTGCCAGCAGCGGAACGCTAGCGGGGGGCGACAATGAGCAGTTCTTC	CASSGTLAGGDNEQFF
once	TRBJ2-5	.	TRBV7-9	TGTGCCAGCAGCTTAGTTTCAGGGCAAGAGACCCAGTACTTC	CASSLVSGQETQYF
.	TRBJ2-7	TRBD2	TRBV12-5	TGTGCTAGTGGTACCGACTGGGAGGGAATCAACGAGCAGTACTTC	CASGTDWEGINEQYF
.	TRBJ2-1	TRBD2	TRBV6-5	TGTGCCAGCAGTTACGGCGGGAGTAGCAATGAGCAGTTCTTC	CASSYGGSSNEQFF
.	TRBJ2-1	TRBD2	TRBV5-1	TGCGCCAGCAGCTTTTTAGCGGGGGTCCTTAATGAGCAGTTCTTC	CASSFLAGVLNEQFF
.	TRBJ2-2	TRBD1	TRBV10-1	TGCGCCAGCAGTGATACGGGACAGGGTATTCCCGGGGAGCTGTTTTTT	CASSDTGQGIPGELFF
.	TRBJ2-2	.	TRBV25-1	TGTGCCAGCAGTGAATATGGCGGGACCGGGGAGCTGTTTTTT	CASSEYGGTGELFF
.	TRBJ1-4	.	TRBV5-4	TGTGCCAGCAGCTTCGGGGGGTCAGAAAAACTGTTTTTT	CASSFGGSEKLFF
.	TRBJ2-3	.	TRBV7-9	TGTGCCAGCAAATTGGAGGGGGATACGCAGTATTTT	CASKLEGDTQYF
.	TRBJ2-7	TRBD1	TRBV5-3	TGTGCCAGGACCTCCGGGACAGGTGTCCACGAGCAGTACTTC	CARTSGTGVHEQYF
.	TRBJ1-4	.	TRBV29-1	TGCAGCGTCAACTATTTTGGTGAAAAACTGTTTTTT	CSVNYFGEKLFF
.	TRBJ2-6	.	TRBV18	TGTGCCAGCTCACCAATACAGGGACGATCTGGGGCCAACGTCCTGACTTTC	CASSPIQGRSGANVLTF
.	TRBJ2-1	TRBD1	TRBV6-5	TGTGCCAGCAGTTACGGGACAGGCGAATACAATGAGCAGTTCTTC	CASSYGTGEYNEQFF
few	TRBJ1-2	TRBD1	TRBV6-5	TGTGCCAGCAGTTACTCACCGGGACAGGGCTATGGCTACACCTTC	CASSYSPGQGYGYTF
.	TRBJ1-3	.	TRBV11-1	TGTGCCAGCAGCTATGGGCCGTCAGGAGGCTCTGGAAACACCATATATTTT	CASSYGPSGGSGNTIYF
.	TRBJ2-4	TRBD1	TRBV28	TGTGCCAGCAGTTCATCACTGGACAGGGGACCGTACTTC	CASSSSLDRGPYF
.	TRBJ2-5	.	TRBV19	TGTGCCAGTAGTATGCAGGGCTCAGAGACCCAGTACTTC	CASSMQGSETQYF
.	TRBJ1-1	.	TRBV30	TGTGCCTGGAGTGTAGCAGGGGCTGAAGCTTTCTTT	CAWSVAGAEAFF
once	TRBJ1-3	.	TRBV30	TGTGCCTGGAGGAAGGAGTACACCATATATTTT	CAWRKEYTIYF
.	TRBJ2-5	TRBD1	TRBV2	TGTGCCAGCAGGGACAGGGGGCTTAAGACCCAGTACTTC	CASRDRGLKTQYF
once	TRBJ2-5	TRBD2	TRBV14	TGTGCCAGCAGCTCCCCGGGACTAGCTGAGACCCAGTACTTC	CASSSPGLAETQYF
few	TRBJ2-7	TRBD1	TRBV7-8	TGTGCCAGCAGCTTATTTGCTAGGCGACAGGGGTCCCACGAGCAGTACTTC	CASSLFARRQGSHEQYF